A selection of T cell receptor beta chains follows, all from one sample in a study of blood T cell repertoires in COVID-19. The assay was immunoSEQ multiplex PCR, and TCRdb's table has in-frame clones only and misses some. This sample carries roughly 38,000 clones, roughly 80% of them seen once, and the ten largest clones take roughly 2%. What was sequenced was peripheral blood. The receptors were sampled from a man in his fifties or sixties with active COVID-19. Each CDR3 is given with its conserved first and last residue. D genes are given only for firm matches. Rows may omit the clone size; those that give it use once, few, many or a size class.

D	size	V	length	J	DNA	CDR3
NA	once	TRBV7-9	12	TRBJ2-5	TGTGCCAGCTCGGGGTACCAAGAGACCCAGTACTTC	CASSGYQETQYF
NA	NA	TRBV19	13	TRBJ2-1	TGTGCCAGTAGTATGATTTCTGGAGTAGCGCAGTTCTTC	CASSMISGVAQFF
TRBD2	NA	TRBV4-3	18	TRBJ2-1	TGCGCCAGCAGCGCCCGGGTAGCGGGAGGGCAGAGGGACAATGAGCAGTTCTTC	CASSARVAGGQRDNEQFF
NA	NA	TRBV5-1	17	TRBJ2-6	TGCGCCAGCAGCTTCACGACAGTCTCCTCTGGGGCCAACGTCCTGACTTTC	CASSFTTVSSGANVLTF
NA	NA	TRBV5-4	15	TRBJ1-1	TGTGCCAGCAGCTTGGTGGGTAGGGGGAACACTGAAGCTTTCTTT	CASSLVGRGNTEAFF
NA	NA	TRBV5-5	15	TRBJ1-2	TGTGCCAGCAGCTTTGGCGGAGTTTTCGCCTATGGCTACACCTTC	CASSFGGVFAYGYTF
NA	NA	TRBV7-7	14	TRBJ2-3	TGTGCTAGCAGCGCAACAGGGTATACAGATACGCAGTATTTT	CASSATGYTDTQYF
NA	NA	TRBV5-6	15	TRBJ1-1	TGTGCCAGCAGCCCGGCCGGAGCCCCGAACACTGAAGCTTTCTTT	CASSPAGAPNTEAFF
TRBD2	NA	TRBV7-7	16	TRBJ2-3	TGTGCTAGCAGCCTTTTAGCGGGAGCGAACGCAGATACGCAGTATTTT	CASSLLAGANADTQYF
NA	NA	TRBV10-3	15	TRBJ1-1	TGTGCCATCAGTGAGTCGACTCTGAGGGACACTGAAGCTTTCTTT	CAISESTLRDTEAFF
NA	NA	TRBV29-1	14	TRBJ1-1	TGCAGCGTCTTGAGGGGAGGGGTCAACGCTGAAGCTTTCTTT	CSVLRGGVNAEAFF
NA	NA	TRBV10-3	14	TRBJ2-4	TGTGCCATCGGCCCCGGGGGTGCCAAAAACATTCAGTACTTC	CAIGPGGAKNIQYF
NA	NA	TRBV19	16	TRBJ1-1	TGTGCCAGTAGTATTTTGGGGGGACCGACGAACACTGAAGCTTTCTTT	CASSILGGPTNTEAFF
NA	NA	TRBV5-6	14	TRBJ1-1	TGTGCCAGCAGCTTGGGTGCGGTGAACACTGAAGCTTTCTTT	CASSLGAVNTEAFF
NA	NA	TRBV5-1	11	TRBJ2-2	TGCGCCAGCAGCGAGCTAGGGGAGCTGTTTTTT	CASSELGELFF
NA	NA	TRBV21-1	15	TRBJ2-1	TGTGCCAGCTTTCGGACTAGCGGGAGCCCCAATGAGCAGTTCTTC	CASFRTSGSPNEQFF
NA	NA	TRBV7-8	13	TRBJ1-1	TGTGCCAGCAGCTTAGCGGAGAACACCGAAGCTTTCTTT	CASSLAENTEAFF
NA	NA	TRBV12-3/TRBV12-4	12	TRBJ1-1	TGTGCCAGCAGTTTAGGGGGGGGGTTAGCTTTCTTT	CASSLGGGLAFF
NA	NA	TRBV2	11	TRBJ2-1	TGTGCCAGCACTATTTCCCATGAGCAGTTCTTC	CASTISHEQFF
NA	NA	TRBV7-3	13	TRBJ2-3	TGTGCCAGCAGCTTAAAACGAGGAGATACGCAGTATTTT	CASSLKRGDTQYF
TRBD1	NA	TRBV6-5	15	TRBJ1-2	TGTGCCAGCAAAGCATCCACAGGGGGGTTCTATGGCTACACCTTC	CASKASTGGFYGYTF
NA	NA	TRBV6-2/TRBV6-3	14	TRBJ2-7	TGTGCCAGCAGTTACGCTGCGAGCTCCTACGAGCAGTACTTC	CASSYAASSYEQYF
NA	NA	TRBV20-1	15	TRBJ1-5	TGCAGTGCTAGTTCCGCAGGGATATACAATCAGCCCCAGCATTTT	CSASSAGIYNQPQHF
NA	NA	TRBV7-9	12	TRBJ1-1	TGTGCCAGCAGCCCCCATCACACTGAAGCTTTCTTT	CASSPHHTEAFF
NA	NA	TRBV21-1	19	TRBJ2-2	TGTGCCAGCAGCAAAGTGTTGGCGGGAGGCCGCAGGAACACCGGGGAGCTGTTTTTT	CASSKVLAGGRRNTGELFF
NA	NA	TRBV30	15	TRBJ1-1	TGTGCCTGGATCTTAGGAAGGCGAGCGGGCACTGAAGCTTTCTTT	CAWILGRRAGTEAFF
TRBD1	NA	TRBV28	17	TRBJ1-1	TGTGCCAGCAGTGCGGCAGGGGGCGCGGAGCTGAACACTGAAGCTTTCTTT	CASSAAGGAELNTEAFF